This is a list of T cell receptor beta chains from one sample in a study of post-analysis software for immune sequencing data. Each CDR3 protein gets one entry after TCRdb re-called the PCR reads with MiXCR. The sample has hundreds of thousands of distinct CDR3 sequences, about 60% seen once. Sequencing was carried out using blood. These receptors were obtained from a girl aged 2-10 years with multiple sclerosis. Both conserved end residues are part of each CDR3. A D gene is named only where the DNA matches it firmly. Expanded clones get a size class; other rows say once, few or many, or leave the size out.

v_gene,abundance,j_gene,d_gene,CDR3nt,CDR3aa
TRBV7-3,-,TRBJ2-3,-,TGTGCCAGCAGCCCGGCCCCTCGGGGGGATACGCAGTATTTT,CASSPAPRGDTQYF
TRBV12-3/TRBV12-4,-,TRBJ2-1,-,TGTGCCAGCAGTTCGCCCGCGGGATCCCCCTACAATGAGCAGTTCTTC,CASSSPAGSPYNEQFF
TRBV29-1,-,TRBJ1-2,-,TGCAGCGTTGGGGATCTCTCAAACTATGGCTACACCTTC,CSVGDLSNYGYTF
TRBV20-1,-,TRBJ2-7,-,TGCAGTGCTAGAGGCGTGTACGAGCAGTACTTC,CSARGVYEQYF
TRBV11-2,-,TRBJ2-1,-,TGTGCCAGCAGCTTACCTAACAGATCCTACAATGAGCAGTTCTTC,CASSLPNRSYNEQFF
TRBV20-1,-,TRBJ2-3,-,TGCAGTGCTAGAGTTGGGGTCAGCACAGATACGCAGTATTTT,CSARVGVSTDTQYF
TRBV12-3/TRBV12-4,-,TRBJ2-7,TRBD1,TGTGCCGGCAGTTCTCAGGGGGCTCCCTACGAGCAGTACTTC,CAGSSQGAPYEQYF
TRBV3-1,once,TRBJ1-2,-,TGTGCCAGCAGCCAAGATACTCGGCTTTACTATGGCTACACCTTC,CASSQDTRLYYGYTF
TRBV25-1,-,TRBJ1-2,-,TGTGCCAGCAGTGTTTCGGGGAATGGCTACACCTTC,CASSVSGNGYTF
TRBV4-1,-,TRBJ2-7,TRBD2,TGCGCCAGCAGCCAAGATCTGGCTAGCGGGAGATCCGAGCAGTACTTC,CASSQDLASGRSEQYF
TRBV12-3/TRBV12-4,few,TRBJ1-2,TRBD1,TGTGCCAGCAGCACAGGGGGAGCTAACTATGGCTACACCTTC,CASSTGGANYGYTF
TRBV9,-,TRBJ2-3,-,TGTGCCAGCAGCGTAGAGGAGGGGGGCACAGATACGCAGTATTTT,CASSVEEGGTDTQYF
TRBV5-1,-,TRBJ2-3,-,TGCGCCAGCGTGTCAGGTGATACGCAGTATTTT,CASVSGDTQYF
TRBV6-6,-,TRBJ1-1,-,TGTGCCAGCAGTTACTCGGCAGGTGAAGCTTTCTTT,CASSYSAGEAFF
TRBV6-1,-,TRBJ1-5,-,TGTGCCAGCAGTGATGGGCGTAGAAAATGGGATTATCAGCCCCAGCATTTT,CASSDGRRKWDYQPQHF
TRBV20-1,-,TRBJ2-1,TRBD2,TGCAGTGCAATGGGACTAGCGGCGCATGAGCAGTTCTTC,CSAMGLAAHEQFF
TRBV5-1,few,TRBJ1-2,TRBD1,TGCGCCAGCAGCCCCACTCCAACAGGGGACTATGGCTACACCTTC,CASSPTPTGDYGYTF
TRBV20-1,-,TRBJ2-7,-,TGCAGTGCTAGAGACTTTTTAGGGGCCCGTTCCTACGAGCAGTACTTC,CSARDFLGARSYEQYF
TRBV5-4,few,TRBJ2-1,-,TGTGCCAGCAGCTTGAAAGGATCTAGTTTCCATGAGCAGTTCTTC,CASSLKGSSFHEQFF
TRBV20-1,-,TRBJ2-7,TRBD2,TGCAGTGCTTTAAGGGATAGCGGGAGCTCCTACGAGCAGTACTTC,CSALRDSGSSYEQYF
TRBV29-1,-,TRBJ2-1,TRBD2,TGCAGCGTTGGACTAGCGGGATGGGAAAATGAGCAGTTCTTC,CSVGLAGWENEQFF
TRBV6-1,-,TRBJ2-7,-,TGTGCCAGCAGTAGGACAGATAATACCTACGAGCAGTACTTC,CASSRTDNTYEQYF
TRBV4-1,-,TRBJ2-3,-,TGCGCCAGCAGCCAACCGGGCCTTCCCCGATACGATACGCAGTATTTT,CASSQPGLPRYDTQYF
TRBV20-1,-,TRBJ1-6,TRBD1,TGCAGTGCTAGGAGGGACAGGGGGCAGTTAGCAAATTCACCCCTCCACTTT,CSARRDRGQLANSPLHF
TRBV5-1,-,TRBJ2-7,TRBD1,TGCGCCAGCAGTCCAGTCACAGGGGCTGGGACCCACGAGCAGTACTTC,CASSPVTGAGTHEQYF
TRBV5-5,-,TRBJ2-3,TRBD2,TGTGCCGGCAGCTCTGGACTAGCGGGAGGGAGTACGCAGTATTTT,CAGSSGLAGGSTQYF
TRBV29-1,-,TRBJ2-1,TRBD2,TGCAGCGGCGACGGTAGCGGGGGGCTAGGCGATGAGCAGTTCTTC,CSGDGSGGLGDEQFF
TRBV2,-,TRBJ2-7,-,TGTGCCAGTACTTCCTACGAGCAGTACTTC,CASTSYEQYF
TRBV5-1,-,TRBJ2-5,-,TGCGCCAGCAGCTTGGGACAGAGGGAGGAGACCCAGTACTTC,CASSLGQREETQYF
TRBV11-2,-,TRBJ2-7,TRBD1,TGTGCCAGCAGCACAGGGGGCGAGCAGTACTTC,CASSTGGEQYF
TRBV7-9,-,TRBJ2-3,-,TGTGCCAGCAGCCGGACTCGGGGGGCCGCATGGGGATCGCAGTATTTT,CASSRTRGAAWGSQYF
TRBV7-2,-,TRBJ1-1,-,TGTGCCAGCAGCTTAGAAGCCTCTAACACTGAAGCTTTCTTT,CASSLEASNTEAFF